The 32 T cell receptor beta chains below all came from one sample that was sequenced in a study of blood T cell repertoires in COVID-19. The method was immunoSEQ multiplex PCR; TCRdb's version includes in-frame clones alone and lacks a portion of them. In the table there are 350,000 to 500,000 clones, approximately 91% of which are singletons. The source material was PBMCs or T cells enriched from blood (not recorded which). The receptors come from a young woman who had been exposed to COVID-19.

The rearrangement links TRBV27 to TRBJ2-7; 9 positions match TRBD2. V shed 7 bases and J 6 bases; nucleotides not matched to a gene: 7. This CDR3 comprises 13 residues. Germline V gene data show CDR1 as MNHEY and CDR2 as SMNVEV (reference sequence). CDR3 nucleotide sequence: TGTGCCAGCACGGGGGGACTAGCAGGCGAGCAGTACTTC. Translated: CASTGGLAGEQYF.

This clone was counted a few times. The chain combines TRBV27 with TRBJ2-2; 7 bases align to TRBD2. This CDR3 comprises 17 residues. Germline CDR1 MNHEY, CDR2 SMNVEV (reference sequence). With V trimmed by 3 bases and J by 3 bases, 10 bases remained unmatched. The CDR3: CASSFSGRASYTGELFF. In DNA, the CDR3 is TGTGCCAGCAGTTTTTCAGGGAGGGCCTCGTACACCGGGGAGCTGTTTTTT.

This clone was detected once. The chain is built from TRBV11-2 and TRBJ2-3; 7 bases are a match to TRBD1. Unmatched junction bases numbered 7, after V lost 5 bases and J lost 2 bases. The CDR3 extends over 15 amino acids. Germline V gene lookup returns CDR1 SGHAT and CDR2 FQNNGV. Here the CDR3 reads CASSQRDSLTDTQYF. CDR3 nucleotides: TGTGCCAGCAGCCAAAGGGACAGCCTCACAGATACGCAGTATTTT. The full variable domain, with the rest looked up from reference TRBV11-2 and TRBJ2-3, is EAGVAQSPRYKIIEKRQSVAFWCNPISGHATLYWYQQILGQGPKLLIQFQNNGVVDDSQLPKDRFSAERLKGVDSTLKIQPAKLEDSAVYLCASSQRDSLTDTQYFGPGTRLTVL.

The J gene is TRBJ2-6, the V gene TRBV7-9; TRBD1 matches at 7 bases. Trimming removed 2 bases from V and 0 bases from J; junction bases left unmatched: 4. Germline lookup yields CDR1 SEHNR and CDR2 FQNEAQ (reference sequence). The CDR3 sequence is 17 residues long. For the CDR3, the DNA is TGTGCCAGCAGCTTACTAGGACAGGTCTCTGGGGCCAACGTCCTGACTTTC. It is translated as CASSLLGQVSGANVLTF. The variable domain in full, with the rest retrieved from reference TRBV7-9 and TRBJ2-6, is DTGVSQNPRHKITKRGQNVTFRCDPISEHNRLYWYRQTLGQGPEFLTYFQNEAQLEKSRLLSDRFSAERPKGSFSTLEIQRTEQGDSAMYLCASSLLGQVSGANVLTFGAGSRLTVL.

The chain's CDR3 is CASSLVQGPGTQYF. CDR3 nucleotide sequence: TGTGCCAGCAGCTTAGTGCAGGGGCCGGGTACGCAGTATTTT. The chain has TRBV7-2 and TRBJ2-3; TRBD1 is a possible D gene (6 bases). This CDR3 comprises 14 residues. Germline CDR1 is SGHTA and CDR2 is FQGNSA. Trimming shortened V by 1 base and J by 8 bases, and 13 bases separated the two germline ends. The variable domain in full, completed from reference TRBV7-2 and TRBJ2-3, reads GAGVSQSPSNKVTEKGKDVELRCDPISGHTALYWYRQSLGQGLEFLIYFQGNSAPDKSGLPSDRFSAERTGGSVSTLTIQRTQQEDSAVYLCASSLVQGPGTQYFGPGTRLTVL.

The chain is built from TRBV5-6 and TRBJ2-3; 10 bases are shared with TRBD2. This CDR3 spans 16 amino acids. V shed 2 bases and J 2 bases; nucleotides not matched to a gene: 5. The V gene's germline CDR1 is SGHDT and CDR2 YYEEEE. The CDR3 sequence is CASSFPSGGATDTQYF. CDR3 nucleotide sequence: TGTGCCAGCAGCTTTCCCAGCGGGGGGGCCACAGATACGCAGTATTTT.

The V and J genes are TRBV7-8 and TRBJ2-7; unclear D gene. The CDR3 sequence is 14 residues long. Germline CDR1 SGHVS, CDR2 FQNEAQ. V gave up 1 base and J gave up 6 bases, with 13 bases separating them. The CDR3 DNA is TGTGCCAGCAGCTTAGATGGCAGCGCCTCCGAGCAGTACTTC. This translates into CASSLDGSASEQYF.

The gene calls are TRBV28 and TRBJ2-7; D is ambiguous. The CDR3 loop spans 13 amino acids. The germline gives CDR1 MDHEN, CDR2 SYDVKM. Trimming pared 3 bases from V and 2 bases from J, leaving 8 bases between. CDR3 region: CASSFPTAYEQYF. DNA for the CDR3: TGTGCCAGCAGTTTCCCCACGGCCTACGAGCAGTACTTC.

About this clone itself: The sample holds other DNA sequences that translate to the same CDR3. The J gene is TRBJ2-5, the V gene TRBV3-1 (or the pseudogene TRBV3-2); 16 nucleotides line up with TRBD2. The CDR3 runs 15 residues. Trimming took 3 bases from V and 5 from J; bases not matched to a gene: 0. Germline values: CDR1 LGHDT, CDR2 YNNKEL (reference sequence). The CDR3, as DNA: TGTGCCAGCAGCCAGGGACTAGCGGGAGGGGAGACCCAGTACTTC. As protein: CASSQGLAGGETQYF.

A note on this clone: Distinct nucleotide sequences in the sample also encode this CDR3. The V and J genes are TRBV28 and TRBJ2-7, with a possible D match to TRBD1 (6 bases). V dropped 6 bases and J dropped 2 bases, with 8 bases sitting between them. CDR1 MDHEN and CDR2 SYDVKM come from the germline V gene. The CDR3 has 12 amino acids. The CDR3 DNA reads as TGTGCCAGCAGAGACAGGACCTACGAGCAGTACTTC. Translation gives CASRDRTYEQYF.

DNA for the CDR3: TGCAGTGCTAGTACAGGGCCCTATGGCTACACCTTC. This codes for CSASTGPYGYTF. The rearrangement joins TRBV20-1 to TRBJ1-2; tentatively, D is TRBD1 (6 bases). Germline CDR1 DFQATT, CDR2 SNEGSKA (reference sequence). The CDR3 consists of 12 residues. Trimming pared 3 bases from V and 4 bases from J, leaving 9 bases between.

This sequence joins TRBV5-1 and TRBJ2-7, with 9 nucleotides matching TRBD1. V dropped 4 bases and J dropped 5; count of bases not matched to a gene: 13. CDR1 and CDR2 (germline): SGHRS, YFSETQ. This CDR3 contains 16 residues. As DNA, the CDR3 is TGCGCCAGCAGCCTAGAAGGACAGGGGCGTTTTGACGAGCAGTACTTC. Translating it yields CASSLEGQGRFDEQYF.

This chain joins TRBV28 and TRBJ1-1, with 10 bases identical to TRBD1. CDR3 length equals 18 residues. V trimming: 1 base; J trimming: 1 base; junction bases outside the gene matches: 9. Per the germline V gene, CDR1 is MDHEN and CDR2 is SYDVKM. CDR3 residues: CASSLYPRGQGRNTEAFF. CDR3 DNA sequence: TGTGCCAGCAGTTTATACCCCAGGGGACAGGGGCGGAACACTGAAGCTTTCTTT.

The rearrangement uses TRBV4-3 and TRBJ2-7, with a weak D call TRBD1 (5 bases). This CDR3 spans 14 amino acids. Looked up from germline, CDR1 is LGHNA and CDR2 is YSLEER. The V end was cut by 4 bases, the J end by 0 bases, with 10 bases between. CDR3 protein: CASSPDSTSYEQYF. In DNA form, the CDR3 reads TGCGCCAGCAGCCCAGACAGTACCTCCTACGAGCAGTACTTC.

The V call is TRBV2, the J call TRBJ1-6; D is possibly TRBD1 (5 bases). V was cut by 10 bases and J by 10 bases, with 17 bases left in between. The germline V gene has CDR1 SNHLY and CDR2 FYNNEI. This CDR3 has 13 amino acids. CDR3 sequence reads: CAMNNIGESPLHF. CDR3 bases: TGTGCCATGAATAATATAGGGGAATCACCCCTCCACTTT.

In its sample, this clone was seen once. CDR3 coding DNA: TGTGCCAGCAGCTTATACTGGACCGGGACTAGCCCTTACAATGAGCAGTTCTTC. Amino acids: CASSLYWTGTSPYNEQFF. This chain joins TRBV11-2 and TRBJ2-1; 9 bases line up with TRBD2. Germline CDR1 SGHAT, CDR2 FQNNGV. The CDR3 has 18 amino acids. V lost 2 bases, J lost 4 bases, and 12 bases stayed unmatched.

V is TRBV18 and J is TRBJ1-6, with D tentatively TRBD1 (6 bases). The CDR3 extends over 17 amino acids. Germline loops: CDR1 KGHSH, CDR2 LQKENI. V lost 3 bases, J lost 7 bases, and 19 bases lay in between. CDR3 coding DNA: TGTGCCAGCTCACCGTTCCGTACAGGGAGCGAAAATTCACCCCTCCACTTT. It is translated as CASSPFRTGSENSPLHF.

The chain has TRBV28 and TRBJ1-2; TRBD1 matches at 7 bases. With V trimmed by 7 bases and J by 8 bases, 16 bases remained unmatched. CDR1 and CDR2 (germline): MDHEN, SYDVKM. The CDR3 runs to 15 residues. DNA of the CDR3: TGTGCCAGCACCTTACCCGCCACGGGACAGACGGGCTACACCTTC. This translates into CASTLPATGQTGYTF.

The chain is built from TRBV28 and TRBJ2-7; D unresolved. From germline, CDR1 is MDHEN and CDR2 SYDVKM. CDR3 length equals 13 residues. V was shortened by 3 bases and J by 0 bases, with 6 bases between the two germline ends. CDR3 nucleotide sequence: TGTGCCAGCAGTTTTGGCCTCTCCTACGAGCAGTACTTC. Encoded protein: CASSFGLSYEQYF.

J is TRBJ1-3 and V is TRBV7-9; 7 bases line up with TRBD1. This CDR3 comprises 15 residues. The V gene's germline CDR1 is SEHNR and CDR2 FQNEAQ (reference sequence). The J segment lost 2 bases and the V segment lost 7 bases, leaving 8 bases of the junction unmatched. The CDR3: CASNPGGNTGNTIYF. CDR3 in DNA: TGTGCCAGCAATCCAGGGGGAAACACTGGAAACACCATATATTTT.

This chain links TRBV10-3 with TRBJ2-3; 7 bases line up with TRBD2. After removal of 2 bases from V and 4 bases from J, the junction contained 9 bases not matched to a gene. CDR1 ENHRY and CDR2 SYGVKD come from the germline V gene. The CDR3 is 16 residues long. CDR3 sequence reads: CAISEATRGGPDTQYF. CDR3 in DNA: TGTGCCATCAGTGAGGCCACCCGCGGGGGTCCAGATACGCAGTATTTT.

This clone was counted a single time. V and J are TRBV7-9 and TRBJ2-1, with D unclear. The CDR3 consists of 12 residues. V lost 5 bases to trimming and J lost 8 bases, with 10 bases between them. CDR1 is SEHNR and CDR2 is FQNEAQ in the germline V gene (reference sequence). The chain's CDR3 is CASSPSADEQFF. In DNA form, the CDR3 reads TGTGCCAGCAGCCCAAGCGCGGATGAGCAGTTCTTC.

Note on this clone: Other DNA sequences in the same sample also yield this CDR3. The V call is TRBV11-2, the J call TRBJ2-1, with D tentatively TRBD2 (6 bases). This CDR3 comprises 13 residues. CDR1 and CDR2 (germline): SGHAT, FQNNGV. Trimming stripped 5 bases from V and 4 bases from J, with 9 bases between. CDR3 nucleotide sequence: TGTGCCAGCAGCCTGACTAGTTACAATGAGCAGTTCTTC. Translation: CASSLTSYNEQFF. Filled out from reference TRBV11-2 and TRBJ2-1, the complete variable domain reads EAGVAQSPRYKIIEKRQSVAFWCNPISGHATLYWYQQILGQGPKLLIQFQNNGVVDDSQLPKDRFSAERLKGVDSTLKIQPAKLEDSAVYLCASSLTSYNEQFFGPGTRLTVL.

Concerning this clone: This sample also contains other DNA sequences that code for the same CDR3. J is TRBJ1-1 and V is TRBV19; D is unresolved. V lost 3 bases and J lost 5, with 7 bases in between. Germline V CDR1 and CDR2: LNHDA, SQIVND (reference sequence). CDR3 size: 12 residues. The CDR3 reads CASSIPGTEAFF. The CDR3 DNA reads TGTGCCAGTAGTATCCCGGGTACTGAAGCTTTCTTT.

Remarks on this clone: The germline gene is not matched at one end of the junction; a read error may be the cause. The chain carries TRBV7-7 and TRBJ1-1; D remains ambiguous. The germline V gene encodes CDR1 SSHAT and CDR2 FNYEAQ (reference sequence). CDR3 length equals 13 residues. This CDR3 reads CASSLASGERAFF. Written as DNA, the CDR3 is TGTGCTAGCAGCTTAGCGTCCGGGGAGAGGGCTTTCTTT.

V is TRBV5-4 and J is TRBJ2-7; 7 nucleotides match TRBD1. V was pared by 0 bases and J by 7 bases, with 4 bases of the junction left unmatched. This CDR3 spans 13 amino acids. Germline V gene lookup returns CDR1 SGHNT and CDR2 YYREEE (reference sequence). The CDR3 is CASSLEGAREQYF. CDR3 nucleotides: TGTGCCAGCAGCTTGGAGGGGGCGCGTGAGCAGTACTTC.

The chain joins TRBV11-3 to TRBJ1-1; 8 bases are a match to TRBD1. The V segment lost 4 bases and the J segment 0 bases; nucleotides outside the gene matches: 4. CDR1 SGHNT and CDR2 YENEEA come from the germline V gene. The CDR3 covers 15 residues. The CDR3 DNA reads TGTGCCAGCAGCTCACAGGGGGAGCTGAACACTGAAGCTTTCTTT. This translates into CASSSQGELNTEAFF.

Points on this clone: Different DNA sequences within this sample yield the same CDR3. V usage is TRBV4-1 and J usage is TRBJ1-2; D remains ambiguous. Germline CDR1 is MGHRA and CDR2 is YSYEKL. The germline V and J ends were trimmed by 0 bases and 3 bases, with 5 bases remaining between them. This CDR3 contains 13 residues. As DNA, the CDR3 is TGCGCCAGCAGCCAAGATCGGGACTATGGCTACACCTTC. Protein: CASSQDRDYGYTF.

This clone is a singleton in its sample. The CDR3 nucleotides read TGTGCCAGTAGCGCAGGGGGTCCCAATGAGCAGTTCTTC. Translated, it gives CASSAGGPNEQFF. The rearrangement uses TRBV19 and TRBJ2-1; 7 bases match TRBD1. The CDR3 extends over 13 amino acids. Germline trimming cut 6 bases from V and 6 bases from J; bases unmatched to any gene: 5. CDR1 is LNHDA, CDR2 SQIVND, per germline (reference sequence). The full variable domain, rest sourced from reference TRBV19 and TRBJ2-1, is DGGITQSPKYLFRKEGQNVTLSCEQNLNHDAMYWYRQDPGQGLRLIYYSQIVNDFQKGDIAEGYSVSREKKESFPLTVTSAQKNPTAFYLCASSAGGPNEQFFGPGTRLTVL.

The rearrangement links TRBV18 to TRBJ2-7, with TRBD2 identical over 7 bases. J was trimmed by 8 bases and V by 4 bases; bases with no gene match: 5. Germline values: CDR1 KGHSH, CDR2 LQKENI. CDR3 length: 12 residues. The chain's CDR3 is CASSLQRDQQYF. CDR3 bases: TGTGCCAGCTCACTTCAGCGGGACCAGCAGTACTTC.

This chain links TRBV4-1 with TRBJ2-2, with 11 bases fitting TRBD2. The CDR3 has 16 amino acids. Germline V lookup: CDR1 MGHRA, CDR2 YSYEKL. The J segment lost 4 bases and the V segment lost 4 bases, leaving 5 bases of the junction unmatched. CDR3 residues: CASSPYSGGATGELFF. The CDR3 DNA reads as TGCGCCAGCAGCCCATATAGCGGGGGGGCCACCGGGGAGCTGTTTTTT.

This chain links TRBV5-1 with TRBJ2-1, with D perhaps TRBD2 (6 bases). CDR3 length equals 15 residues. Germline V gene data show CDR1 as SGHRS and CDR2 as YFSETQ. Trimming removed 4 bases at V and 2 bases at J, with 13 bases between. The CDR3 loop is CASSRVGGTYNEQFF. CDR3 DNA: TGCGCCAGCAGCCGAGTGGGCGGGACCTACAATGAGCAGTTCTTC.